This is a list of T cell receptor beta chains from one sample in a study of response to subunit inactivated influenza vaccine. Each CDR3 protein is one row after TCRdb ran MiXCR on the RT-PCR reads. The data hold 500,000 to 600,000 distinct CDR3 sequences, with 11% to 15% observed a single time. Material: PBMCs from blood, obtained roughly 12 days after vaccination. The receptors were sampled from a man aged 50 to 59 who received an inactivated influenza vaccine. Both conserved end residues are part of each CDR3. A D gene is named only where the DNA matches it firmly. Size is stated for part of the rows, as once, few or many counts, or as a class when the clone is expanded.

D gene: -; J gene: TRBJ2-3; V gene: TRBV11-3; clone size: few; CDR3 DNA: TGTGCCAGCAGCCGCGGGGCCAGCACAGATACGCAGTATTTT; CDR3 protein: CASSRGASTDTQYF
D gene: TRBD2; J gene: TRBJ2-5; V gene: TRBV9; clone size: many; CDR3 DNA: TGTGCCAGCAGCCTAGCGGGAGGCAATCAAGAGACCCAGTACTTC; CDR3 protein: CASSLAGGNQETQYF
D gene: TRBD1; J gene: TRBJ2-1; V gene: TRBV2; clone size: few; CDR3 DNA: TGTGCCAGCAGAGCGGACAGGGGGCAATTCTTC; CDR3 protein: CASRADRGQFF
D gene: -; J gene: TRBJ2-6; V gene: TRBV12-3/TRBV12-4; clone size: many; CDR3 DNA: TGTGCCAGCATGTCAGGGGCCAACGTCCTGACTTTC; CDR3 protein: CASMSGANVLTF
D gene: -; J gene: TRBJ2-7; V gene: TRBV28; clone size: -; CDR3 DNA: TGTGCCAGCAGTTTATTTGGTAATGACGGTTCCTACGAGCAGTACTTC; CDR3 protein: CASSLFGNDGSYEQYF
D gene: TRBD2; J gene: TRBJ2-3; V gene: TRBV10-3; clone size: few; CDR3 DNA: TGTGCCATCAGTGAGTGGGGACTAGCGGAGATCACAGATACGCAGTATTTT; CDR3 protein: CAISEWGLAEITDTQYF
D gene: TRBD2; J gene: TRBJ2-3; V gene: TRBV5-6; clone size: -; CDR3 DNA: TGTGCCAGCAGCCCCGTACCGACTAGCGGGAGAGATACGCAGTATTTT; CDR3 protein: CASSPVPTSGRDTQYF
D gene: TRBD2; J gene: TRBJ2-1; V gene: TRBV20-1; clone size: many; CDR3 DNA: TGCAGTGCTGGCGGACTAGCGGGAACACACAATGAGCAGTTCTTC; CDR3 protein: CSAGGLAGTHNEQFF
D gene: -; J gene: TRBJ2-7; V gene: TRBV29-1; clone size: few; CDR3 DNA: TGCAGCGTTGAAGGGGGGCCTTCCTACGAGCAGTACTTC; CDR3 protein: CSVEGGPSYEQYF
D gene: -; J gene: TRBJ2-4; V gene: TRBV5-4; clone size: -; CDR3 DNA: TGTGCCAGCAGCCCCGAGGGGGGACAGACAAACATTCAGTACTTC; CDR3 protein: CASSPEGGQTNIQYF
D gene: TRBD2; J gene: TRBJ2-1; V gene: TRBV12-3/TRBV12-4; clone size: few; CDR3 DNA: TGTGCAACTAGCGGGACTTACAATGAGCAGTTCTTC; CDR3 protein: CATSGTYNEQFF
D gene: TRBD1; J gene: TRBJ2-2; V gene: TRBV28; clone size: -; CDR3 DNA: TGTGCCAGCAGTCGCGGACAGGGGCTGGCCGGGGAGCTGTTTTTT; CDR3 protein: CASSRGQGLAGELFF
D gene: -; J gene: TRBJ2-1; V gene: TRBV12-3/TRBV12-4; clone size: few; CDR3 DNA: TGTGCCAGCAGTCCTCGGGGTCCTGGTGAGCAGTTCTTC; CDR3 protein: CASSPRGPGEQFF
D gene: TRBD1; J gene: TRBJ2-1; V gene: TRBV3-1; clone size: -; CDR3 DNA: TGTGCCAGCAGCCGAGGGACAGGGGGGGTCTACAATGAGCAGTTCTTC; CDR3 protein: CASSRGTGGVYNEQFF
D gene: -; J gene: TRBJ2-3; V gene: TRBV9; clone size: once; CDR3 DNA: TGTGCCAGCAGCGTAGATGGCGGAGGGAGCACAGATACGCAGTATTTT; CDR3 protein: CASSVDGGGSTDTQYF